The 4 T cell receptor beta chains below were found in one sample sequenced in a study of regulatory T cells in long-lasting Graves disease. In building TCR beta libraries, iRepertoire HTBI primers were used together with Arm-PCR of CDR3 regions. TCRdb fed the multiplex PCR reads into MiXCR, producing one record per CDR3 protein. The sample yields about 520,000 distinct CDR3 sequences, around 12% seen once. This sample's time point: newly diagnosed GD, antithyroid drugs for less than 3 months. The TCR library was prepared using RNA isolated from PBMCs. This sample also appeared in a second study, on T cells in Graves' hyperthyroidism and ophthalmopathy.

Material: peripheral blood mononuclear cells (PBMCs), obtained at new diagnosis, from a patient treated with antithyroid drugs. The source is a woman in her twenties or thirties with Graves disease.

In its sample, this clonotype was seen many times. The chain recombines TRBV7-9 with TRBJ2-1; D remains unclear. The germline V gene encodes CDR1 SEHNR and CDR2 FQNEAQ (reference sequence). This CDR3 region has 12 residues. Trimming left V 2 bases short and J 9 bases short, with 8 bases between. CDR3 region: CASSLKLIEQFF. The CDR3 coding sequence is TGTGCCAGCAGCTTAAAGCTCATTGAGCAGTTCTTC.

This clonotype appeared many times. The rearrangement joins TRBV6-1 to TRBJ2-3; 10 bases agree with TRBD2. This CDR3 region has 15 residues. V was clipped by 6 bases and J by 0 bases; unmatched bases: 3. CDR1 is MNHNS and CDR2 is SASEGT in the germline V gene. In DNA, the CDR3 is TGTGCCAGCAGCCGGACTAGCGGTAGCACAGATACGCAGTATTTT. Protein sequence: CASSRTSGSTDTQYF.

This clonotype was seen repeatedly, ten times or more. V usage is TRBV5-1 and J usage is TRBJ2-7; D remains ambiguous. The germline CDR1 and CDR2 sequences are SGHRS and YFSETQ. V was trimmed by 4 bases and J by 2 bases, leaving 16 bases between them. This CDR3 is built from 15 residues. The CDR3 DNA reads TGCGCCAGCAGCCCCTCCCCAAGCTCAGCCTACGAGCAGTACTTC. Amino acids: CASSPSPSSAYEQYF. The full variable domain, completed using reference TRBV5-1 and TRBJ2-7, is KAGVTQTPRYLIKTRGQQVTLSCSPISGHRSVSWYQQTPGQGLQFLFEYFSETQRNKGNFPGRFSGRQFSNSRSEMNVSTLELGDSALYLCASSPSPSSAYEQYFGPGTRLTVT.

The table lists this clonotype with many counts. CDR3 in DNA: TGTGCCTGGAGTGTACGGGGAGGGACAGCTTTCTTT. It is translated as CAWSVRGGTAFF. The V call is TRBV30, the J call TRBJ1-1, with D possibly matching TRBD1 (5 bases). CDR3 length: 12 residues. In germline, CDR1 is GTSNPN, CDR2 SVGIG (reference sequence). V was shortened by 0 bases and J by 10 bases, with 12 bases between the two germline ends.